This T cell receptor beta chain was documented in a study of blood T cell repertoires in COVID-19. Across the study: COVID-19 samples from acute and convalescent phases originated in the United States, Italy and Spain. PBMCs, B-cell-depleted T cells, or T cells were the source of the cDNA or gDNA that made up the material.

In the study's own analysis: It was from reference gene primer amplification that nucleated cell counts were estimated. The protocol was immunoSEQ multiplex PCR, while the TCRdb copy is restricted to in-frame clones and leaves out a portion. V and J calls and clone size are copied from that table; D and trimming were computed from the DNA. The sample holds about 140,000 clones, about 80% seen once. V lost 6 bases and J 2 bases, leaving 16 bases between the germline ends. This CDR3 region has 15 residues. Germline V gene sequence: CDR1 MDHEN, CDR2 SYDVKM. The sample taken for sequencing was peripheral blood. This TCR was recovered from a woman of 80 years or more in a cohort sampled during active or convalescent COVID-19. The genes are TRBV28 and TRBJ2-5, with D perhaps TRBD2 (5 bases). The CDR3 sequence is CASSPVGNYQETQYF. Here the CDR3 DNA reads TGTGCCAGCAGCCCCGTCGGGAATTATCAAGAGACCCAGTACTTC. The complete variable domain, with remaining parts taken from reference TRBV28 and TRBJ2-5, reads DVKVTQSSRYLVKRTGEKVFLECVQDMDHENMFWYRQDPGLGLRLIYFSYDVKMKEKGDIPEGYSVSREKKERFSLILESASTNQTSMYLCASSPVGNYQETQYFGPGTRLLVL.